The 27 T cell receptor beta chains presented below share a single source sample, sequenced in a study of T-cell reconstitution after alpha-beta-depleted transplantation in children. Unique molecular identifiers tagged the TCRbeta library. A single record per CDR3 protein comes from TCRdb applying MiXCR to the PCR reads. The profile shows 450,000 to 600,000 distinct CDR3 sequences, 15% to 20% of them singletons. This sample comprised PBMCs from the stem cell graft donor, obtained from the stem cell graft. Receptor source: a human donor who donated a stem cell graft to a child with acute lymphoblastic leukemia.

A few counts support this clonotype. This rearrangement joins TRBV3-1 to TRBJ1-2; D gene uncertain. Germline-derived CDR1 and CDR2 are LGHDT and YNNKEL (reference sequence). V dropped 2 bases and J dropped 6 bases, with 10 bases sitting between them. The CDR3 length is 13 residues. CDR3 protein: CASSQMAGNGYTF. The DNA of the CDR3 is TGTGCCAGCAGCCAAATGGCGGGCAATGGCTACACCTTC.

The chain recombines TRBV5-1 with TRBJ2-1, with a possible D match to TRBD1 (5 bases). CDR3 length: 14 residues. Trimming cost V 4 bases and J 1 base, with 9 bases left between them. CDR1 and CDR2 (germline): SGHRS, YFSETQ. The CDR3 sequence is CASSPDISYNEQFF. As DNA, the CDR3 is TGCGCCAGCAGCCCGGACATTTCCTACAATGAGCAGTTCTTC.

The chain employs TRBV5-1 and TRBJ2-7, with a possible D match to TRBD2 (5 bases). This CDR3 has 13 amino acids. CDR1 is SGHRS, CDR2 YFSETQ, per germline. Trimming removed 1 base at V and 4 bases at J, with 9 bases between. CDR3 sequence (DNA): TGCGCCAGCAGCTTGTGGACTCGTTACGAGCAGTACTTC. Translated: CASSLWTRYEQYF.

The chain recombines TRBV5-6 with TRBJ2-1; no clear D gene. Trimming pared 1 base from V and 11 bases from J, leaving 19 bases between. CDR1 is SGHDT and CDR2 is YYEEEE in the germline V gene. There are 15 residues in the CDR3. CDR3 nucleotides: TGTGCCAGCAGCTTGTTTGGCAATGACGGAAGGAAGCAGTTCTTC. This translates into CASSLFGNDGRKQFF.

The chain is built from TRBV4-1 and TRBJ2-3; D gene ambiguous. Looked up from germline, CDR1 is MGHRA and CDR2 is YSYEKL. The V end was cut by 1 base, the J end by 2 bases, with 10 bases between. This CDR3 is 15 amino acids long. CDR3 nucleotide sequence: TGCGCCAGCAGCCAAGTGGCCACCGCCACAGATACGCAGTATTTT. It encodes CASSQVATATDTQYF.

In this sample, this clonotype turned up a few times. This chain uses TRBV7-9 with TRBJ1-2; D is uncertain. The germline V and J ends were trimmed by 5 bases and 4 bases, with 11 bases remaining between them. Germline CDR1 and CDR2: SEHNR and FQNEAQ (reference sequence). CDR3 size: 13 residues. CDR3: CASSPGTLYGYTF. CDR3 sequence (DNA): TGTGCCAGCAGCCCTGGAACCCTCTATGGCTACACCTTC.

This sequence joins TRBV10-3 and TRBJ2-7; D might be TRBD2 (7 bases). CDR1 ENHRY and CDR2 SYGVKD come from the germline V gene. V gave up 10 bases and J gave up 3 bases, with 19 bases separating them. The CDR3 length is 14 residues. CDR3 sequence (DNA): TGTGCCACCGCCGCGGGGGCTAGCGACTACGAGCAGTACTTC. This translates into CATAAGASDYEQYF.

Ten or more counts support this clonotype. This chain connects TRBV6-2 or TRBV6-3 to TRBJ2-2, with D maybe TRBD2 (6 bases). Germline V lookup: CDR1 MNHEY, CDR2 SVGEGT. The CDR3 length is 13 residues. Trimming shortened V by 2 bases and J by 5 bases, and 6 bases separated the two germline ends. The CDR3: CASSYGGTGELFF. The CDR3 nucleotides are TGTGCCAGCAGTTACGGGGGGACCGGGGAGCTGTTTTTT.

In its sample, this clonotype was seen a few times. The DNA for the CDR3 is TGTGCCAGCAGCCAGATGTCTTATCGAGCGGGAGGGGGGGAGACCCAGTACTTC. Residues: CASSQMSYRAGGGETQYF. The chain employs TRBV3-1 and TRBJ2-5; 10 bases are shared with TRBD2. V dropped 3 bases and J dropped 5; count of bases not matched to a gene: 15. Germline assignment: CDR1 LGHDT and CDR2 YNNKEL (reference sequence). The CDR3 totals 18 residues.

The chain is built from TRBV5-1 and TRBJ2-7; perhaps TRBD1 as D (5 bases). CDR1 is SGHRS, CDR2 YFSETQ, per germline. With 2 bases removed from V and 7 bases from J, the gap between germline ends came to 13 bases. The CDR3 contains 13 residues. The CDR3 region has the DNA TGCGCCAGCAGCTTCGAGGACATAGGGGAGCAGTACTTC. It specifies CASSFEDIGEQYF.

CDR3 loop: CSVEGPSGLAVYNEQFF. The DNA for the CDR3 is TGCAGCGTTGAAGGCCCTTCAGGACTAGCGGTCTACAATGAGCAGTTCTTC. The genes are TRBV29-1 and TRBJ2-1; 10 bases are a match to TRBD2. This CDR3 region has 17 residues. With V trimmed by 1 base and J by 3 bases, 9 bases remained unmatched. Germline assignment: CDR1 SQVTM and CDR2 ANQGSEA.

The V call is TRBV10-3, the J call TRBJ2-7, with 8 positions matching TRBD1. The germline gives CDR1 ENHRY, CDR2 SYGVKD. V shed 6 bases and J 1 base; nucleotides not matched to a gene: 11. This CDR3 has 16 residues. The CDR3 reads CAISDNPDRESYEQYF. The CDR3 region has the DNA TGTGCCATCAGCGATAACCCGGACAGGGAGTCCTACGAGCAGTACTTC.

As DNA, the CDR3 is TGTGCCAGCTCACCATATTCGGACGGCTCCTACGAGCAGTACTTC. Its protein product is CASSPYSDGSYEQYF. The chain joins TRBV18 to TRBJ2-7, with unresolved D. The CDR3 has 15 residues. Looked up from germline, CDR1 is KGHSH and CDR2 is LQKENI. Trimming cost V 2 bases and J 0 bases, with 11 bases left between them.

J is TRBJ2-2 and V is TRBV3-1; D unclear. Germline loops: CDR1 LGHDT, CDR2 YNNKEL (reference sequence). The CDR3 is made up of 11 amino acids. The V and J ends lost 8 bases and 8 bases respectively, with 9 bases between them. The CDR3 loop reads CASAITGELFF. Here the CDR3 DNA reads TGTGCCAGCGCAATAACAGGGGAGCTGTTTTTT.

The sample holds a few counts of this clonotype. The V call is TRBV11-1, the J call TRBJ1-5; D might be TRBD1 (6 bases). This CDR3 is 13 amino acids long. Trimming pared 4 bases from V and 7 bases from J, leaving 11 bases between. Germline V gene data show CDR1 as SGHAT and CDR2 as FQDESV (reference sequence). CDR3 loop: CASSSNREQPQHF. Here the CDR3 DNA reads TGTGCCAGCAGCTCCAACAGGGAACAGCCCCAGCATTTT. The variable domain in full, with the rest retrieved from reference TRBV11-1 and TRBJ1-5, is EAEVAQSPRYKITEKSQAVAFWCDPISGHATLYWYRQILGQGPELLVQFQDESVVDDSQLPKDRFSAERLKGVDSTLKIQPAELGDSAMYLCASSSNREQPQHFGDGTRLSIL.

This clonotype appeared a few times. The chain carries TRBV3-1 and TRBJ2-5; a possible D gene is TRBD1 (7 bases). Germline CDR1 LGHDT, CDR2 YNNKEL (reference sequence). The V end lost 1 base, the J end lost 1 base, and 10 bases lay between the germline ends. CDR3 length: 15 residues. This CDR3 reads CASSQAGDSQETQYF. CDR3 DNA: TGTGCCAGCAGCCAAGCGGGGGACAGCCAAGAGACCCAGTACTTC.

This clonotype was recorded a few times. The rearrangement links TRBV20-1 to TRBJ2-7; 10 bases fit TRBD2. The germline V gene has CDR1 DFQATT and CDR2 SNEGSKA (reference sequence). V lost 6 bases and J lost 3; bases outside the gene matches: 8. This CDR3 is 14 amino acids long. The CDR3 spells CSAGPGLADYEQYF. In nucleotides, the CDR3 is TGCAGTGCCGGACCCGGACTAGCGGACTACGAGCAGTACTTC.

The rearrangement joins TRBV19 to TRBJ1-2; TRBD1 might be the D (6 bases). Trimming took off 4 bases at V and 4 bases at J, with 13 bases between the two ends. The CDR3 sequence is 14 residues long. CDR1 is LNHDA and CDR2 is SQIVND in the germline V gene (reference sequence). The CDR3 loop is CASSTYGQPYGYTF. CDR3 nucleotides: TGTGCCAGTAGTACATACGGACAGCCCTATGGCTACACCTTC. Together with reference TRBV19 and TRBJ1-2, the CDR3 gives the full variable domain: DGGITQSPKYLFRKEGQNVTLSCEQNLNHDAMYWYRQDPGQGLRLIYYSQIVNDFQKGDIAEGYSVSREKKESFPLTVTSAQKNPTAFYLCASSTYGQPYGYTFGSGTRLTVV.

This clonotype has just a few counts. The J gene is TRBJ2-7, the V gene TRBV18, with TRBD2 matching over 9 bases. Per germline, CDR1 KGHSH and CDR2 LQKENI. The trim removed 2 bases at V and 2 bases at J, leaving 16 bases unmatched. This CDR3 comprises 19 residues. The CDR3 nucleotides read TGTGCCAGCTCACCAGACGGCGGGAGGGCCGGGAGACCCACCTACGAGCAGTACTTC. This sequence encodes CASSPDGGRAGRPTYEQYF.

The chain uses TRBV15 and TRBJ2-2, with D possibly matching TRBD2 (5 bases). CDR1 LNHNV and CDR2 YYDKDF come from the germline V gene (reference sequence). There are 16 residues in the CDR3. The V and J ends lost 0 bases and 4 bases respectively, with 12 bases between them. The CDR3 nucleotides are TGTGCCACCAGCAGAGATGGGTCCCGGGGCACCGGGGAGCTGTTTTTT. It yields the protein CATSRDGSRGTGELFF.

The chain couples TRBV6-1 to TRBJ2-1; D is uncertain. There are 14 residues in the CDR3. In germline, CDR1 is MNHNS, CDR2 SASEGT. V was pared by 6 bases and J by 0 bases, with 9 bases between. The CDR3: CASRGASSYNEQFF. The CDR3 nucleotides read TGTGCCAGCAGGGGCGCGAGCTCCTACAATGAGCAGTTCTTC.

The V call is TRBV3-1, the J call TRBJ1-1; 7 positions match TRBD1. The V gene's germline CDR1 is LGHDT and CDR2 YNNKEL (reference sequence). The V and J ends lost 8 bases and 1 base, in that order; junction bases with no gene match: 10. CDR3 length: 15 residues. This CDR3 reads CASGYPTGENTEAFF. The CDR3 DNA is TGTGCCAGCGGCTATCCTACAGGGGAGAACACTGAAGCTTTCTTT.

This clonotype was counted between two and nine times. CDR3 sequence reads: CASSPQRLTSGGSYEQYF. For the CDR3, the DNA is TGTGCCAGCAGCCCCCAAAGGCTTACTAGCGGGGGCTCCTACGAGCAGTACTTC. The chain carries TRBV7-6 and TRBJ2-7, with 11 positions matching TRBD2. Looked up from germline, CDR1 is SGHVS and CDR2 is FNYEAQ. The CDR3 loop spans 18 amino acids. The trim removed 5 bases at V and 0 bases at J, leaving 12 bases unmatched.

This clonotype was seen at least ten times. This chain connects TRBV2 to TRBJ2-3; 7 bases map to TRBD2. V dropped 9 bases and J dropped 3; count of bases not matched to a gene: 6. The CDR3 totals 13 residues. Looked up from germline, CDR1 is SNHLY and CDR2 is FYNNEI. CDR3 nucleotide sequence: TGTGCCAGAAGCGGGGAGACTACAGATACGCAGTATTTT. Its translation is CARSGETTDTQYF.

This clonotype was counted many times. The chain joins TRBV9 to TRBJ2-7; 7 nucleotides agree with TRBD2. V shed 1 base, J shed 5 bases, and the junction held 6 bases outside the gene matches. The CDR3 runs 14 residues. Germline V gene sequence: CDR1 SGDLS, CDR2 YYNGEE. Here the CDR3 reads CASSVKGGSDEQYF. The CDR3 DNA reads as TGTGCCAGCAGCGTAAAAGGCGGGAGCGACGAGCAGTACTTC.

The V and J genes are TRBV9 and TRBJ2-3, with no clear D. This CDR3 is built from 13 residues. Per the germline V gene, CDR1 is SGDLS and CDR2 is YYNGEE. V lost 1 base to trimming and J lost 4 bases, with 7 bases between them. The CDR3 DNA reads TGTGCCAGCAGCGTATTTGAGGCAGATACGCAGTATTTT. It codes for CASSVFEADTQYF.

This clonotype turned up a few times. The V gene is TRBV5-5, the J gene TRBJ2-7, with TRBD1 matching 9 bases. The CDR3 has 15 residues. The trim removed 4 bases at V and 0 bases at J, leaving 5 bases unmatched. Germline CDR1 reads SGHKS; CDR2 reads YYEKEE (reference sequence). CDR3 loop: CASSPGQGISYEQYF. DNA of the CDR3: TGTGCCAGCAGCCCCGGACAGGGGATCTCCTACGAGCAGTACTTC. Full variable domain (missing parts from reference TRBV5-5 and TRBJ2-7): DAGVTQSPTHLIKTRGQQVTLRCSPISGHKSVSWYQQVLGQGPQFIFQYYEKEERGRGNFPDRFSARQFPNYSSELNVNALLLGDSALYLCASSPGQGISYEQYFGPGTRLTVT.